The 28 T cell receptor beta chains listed next were all sequenced from one sample in a study of blood T cell repertoires in COVID-19. Produced via immunoSEQ multiplex PCR; TCRdb's table is partial and in-frame only. The table shows some 300,000 clones, with roughly 90% occurring only once. Sequenced sample: peripheral blood. Every receptor here comes from a middle-aged woman with COVID-19, enrolled during active disease.

V gene TRBV7-2 combines with J gene TRBJ2-5; 7 bases are shared with TRBD1. There are 15 residues in the CDR3. Germline loops: CDR1 SGHTA, CDR2 FQGNSA. The ends lost 5 bases at V and 5 bases at J; junction bases unmatched: 11. CDR3 region: CASSKVTGAGETQYF. CDR3 bases: TGTGCCAGCAGCAAAGTAACAGGGGCCGGGGAGACCCAGTACTTC. The whole variable domain, remainder taken from reference TRBV7-2 and TRBJ2-5, is GAGVSQSPSNKVTEKGKDVELRCDPISGHTALYWYRQSLGQGLEFLIYFQGNSAPDKSGLPSDRFSAERTGGSVSTLTIQRTQQEDSAVYLCASSKVTGAGETQYFGPGTRLLVL.

This chain's CDR3 is CAWGRTYGYTF. As DNA, the CDR3 is TGTGCCTGGGGACGGACTTATGGCTACACCTTC. This sequence joins TRBV30 and TRBJ1-2; unclear D gene. The CDR3 is made up of 11 amino acids. V was shortened by 5 bases and J by 5 bases, with 9 bases between the two germline ends. The germline CDR1 and CDR2 sequences are GTSNPN and SVGIG (reference sequence).

The V and J genes are TRBV7-2 and TRBJ2-2, with 8 bases fitting TRBD1. The junction had 6 bases not matched to a gene; V was cut back by 2 bases and J by 1 base. Germline assignment: CDR1 SGHTA and CDR2 FQGNSA. The CDR3 is 17 residues long. CDR3 nucleotide sequence: TGTGCCAGCAGCTTACGGCAGGGGGCCTTGAACACCGGGGAGCTGTTTTTT. It yields the protein CASSLRQGALNTGELFF.

The rearrangement links TRBV5-6 to TRBJ1-1, with D perhaps matching TRBD1 (6 bases). This CDR3 comprises 15 residues. Germline assignment: CDR1 SGHDT and CDR2 YYEEEE. Deletions cut 0 bases from V and 4 bases from J, with 13 bases between. CDR3 residues: CASSLGHRVSTEAFF. CDR3 DNA: TGTGCCAGCAGCTTGGGTCACAGGGTAAGCACTGAAGCTTTCTTT.

About this clone itself: Other DNA variants within this sample encode the same CDR3. V and J are TRBV5-1 and TRBJ2-7; TRBD2 is a possible D gene (6 bases). CDR3 length: 13 amino acids. V shed 2 bases and J shed 0 bases, with 6 bases lying between them. The germline V gene has CDR1 SGHRS and CDR2 YFSETQ. The CDR3 spells CASSLAGSYEQYF. CDR3 nucleotides: TGCGCCAGCAGCTTAGCGGGCTCCTACGAGCAGTACTTC. Together with reference TRBV5-1 and TRBJ2-7, the CDR3 gives the full variable domain: KAGVTQTPRYLIKTRGQQVTLSCSPISGHRSVSWYQQTPGQGLQFLFEYFSETQRNKGNFPGRFSGRQFSNSRSEMNVSTLELGDSALYLCASSLAGSYEQYFGPGTRLTVT.

This chain connects TRBV5-1 to TRBJ2-1, with 8 bases that match TRBD2. The junction had 3 bases not matched to a gene; V was cut back by 4 bases and J by 3 bases. Germline CDR1 is SGHRS and CDR2 is YFSETQ. The CDR3 spans 14 residues. The DNA of the CDR3 is TGCGCCAGCAGCCCGGGGACTAGCTACAATGAGCAGTTCTTC. Translated, it gives CASSPGTSYNEQFF.

The rearrangement joins TRBV28 to TRBJ1-1; D possibly corresponds to TRBD1 (6 bases). The CDR3 spans 15 residues. V shed 3 bases and J shed 0 bases, with 11 bases lying between them. CDR1 is MDHEN, CDR2 SYDVKM, per germline. The CDR3 here is CASSFPDRLNTEAFF. The CDR3 nucleotides are TGTGCCAGCAGTTTTCCTGACAGGCTGAACACTGAAGCTTTCTTT.

V gene TRBV30 combines with J gene TRBJ2-1; 8 bases are shared with TRBD2. The CDR3 extends over 11 amino acids. Per the germline V gene, CDR1 is GTSNPN and CDR2 is SVGIG (reference sequence). Trimming at V came to 2 bases and at J to 13 bases, leaving 4 bases not matched to a gene. CDR3 nucleotide sequence: TGTGCCTGGAGTCTAGCGGGCCGCCAGTTCTTC. Translation gives CAWSLAGRQFF.

The genes are TRBV2 and TRBJ1-1; no firm D call. The germline V gene encodes CDR1 SNHLY and CDR2 FYNNEI. This CDR3 has 12 residues. The V end was cut by 4 bases, the J end by 11 bases, with 14 bases between. This chain's CDR3 is CASSVNNRSAFF. Here the CDR3 DNA reads TGTGCCAGCAGTGTAAACAACCGATCGGCTTTCTTT.

V is TRBV5-4 and J is TRBJ2-1; TRBD1 matches at 9 bases. With 4 bases clipped from V and 4 bases from J, the junction kept 6 bases outside the gene matches. Germline-derived CDR1 and CDR2 are SGHNT and YYREEE (reference sequence). The CDR3 spans 15 residues. The CDR3, as DNA: TGTGCCAGCAGCACCGGGACAGGGAGATACAATGAGCAGTTCTTC. Amino acid sequence: CASSTGTGRYNEQFF.

The chain recombines TRBV27 with TRBJ2-1; 11 bases line up with TRBD2. Germline V CDR1 and CDR2: MNHEY, SMNVEV (reference sequence). The V and J ends lost 5 bases and 4 bases, in that order; junction bases with no gene match: 7. The CDR3 spans 16 residues. CDR3 bases: TGTGCCAGCAGTCTTAGACTAGCGGGGCGATACAATGAGCAGTTCTTC. Its protein is CASSLRLAGRYNEQFF.

This chain joins TRBV3-1 (or the pseudogene TRBV3-2) and TRBJ1-1; D uncertain. The CDR3 spans 13 residues. V was clipped by 1 base and J by 6 bases, with 9 bases between them. Germline CDR1 reads LGHDT; CDR2 reads YNNKEL (reference sequence). The DNA of the CDR3 is TGTGCCAGCAGCCAAGTAACTATGCCTGAAGCTTTCTTT. Its translation: CASSQVTMPEAFF.

Regarding this clone: The junction departs from the called germline gene at one end, perhaps through a read error. The genes are TRBV19 and TRBJ2-7, with TRBD2 as a possible D gene (6 bases). The germline V gene encodes CDR1 LNHDA and CDR2 SQIVND (reference sequence). The CDR3 covers 14 residues. The CDR3 bases are TGTGCCAGTAGTCTAGACGCGGGGCGTTTAGAGCAGTACTTC. It codes for CASSLDAGRLEQYF.

The chain carries TRBV7-2 and TRBJ2-1; tentative D call: TRBD2 (7 bases). Deletions cut 1 base from V and 10 bases from J, with 23 bases between. The CDR3 consists of 17 residues. Per the germline V gene, CDR1 is SGHTA and CDR2 is FQGNSA. CDR3 protein: CASSLGGGVALGEEQFF. The CDR3 DNA sequence: TGTGCCAGCAGCTTAGGAGGGGGGGTAGCCTTGGGAGAAGAGCAGTTCTTC.

The gene calls are TRBV4-2 and TRBJ1-3, with D perhaps matching TRBD1 (5 bases). CDR3 length equals 15 residues. Germline V lookup: CDR1 LGHNA, CDR2 YNFKEQ. V lost 4 bases to trimming and J lost 0 bases, with 10 bases between them. The CDR3, as DNA: TGTGCCAGCAGCCCGGGGGACTCCTCTGGAAACACCATATATTTT. Protein: CASSPGDSSGNTIYF.

Only a few counts were recorded for this clone. The CDR3 reads CASSPGTGGETQYF. CDR3 nucleotides: TGTGCCAGCTCACCAGGGACAGGGGGAGAGACCCAGTACTTC. The chain recombines TRBV18 with TRBJ2-5; TRBD1 matches at 11 bases. Trimming took 2 bases from V and 4 from J; bases not matched to a gene: 0. This CDR3 has 14 amino acids. The germline CDR1 and CDR2 sequences are KGHSH and LQKENI.

The chain recombines TRBV7-2 with TRBJ2-4; D may be TRBD2 (6 bases). V lost 4 bases to trimming and J lost 6 bases, with 16 bases between them. Looked up from germline, CDR1 is SGHTA and CDR2 is FQGNSA. The CDR3 contains 15 residues. The CDR3 protein is CASSSSGDPGNIQYF. CDR3 nucleotides: TGTGCCAGCAGCTCTTCGGGAGACCCGGGAAACATTCAGTACTTC. Full variable domain (missing parts from reference TRBV7-2 and TRBJ2-4): GAGVSQSPSNKVTEKGKDVELRCDPISGHTALYWYRQSLGQGLEFLIYFQGNSAPDKSGLPSDRFSAERTGGSVSTLTIQRTQQEDSAVYLCASSSSGDPGNIQYFGAGTRLSVL.

The chain couples TRBV7-2 to TRBJ2-7; D possibly corresponds to TRBD2 (6 bases). This CDR3 is built from 15 residues. Germline V lookup: CDR1 SGHTA, CDR2 FQGNSA. Trimming left V 1 base short and J 3 bases short, with 13 bases between. The CDR3 is CASSLGSGPGYEQYF. CDR3 DNA sequence: TGTGCCAGCAGCTTAGGTAGCGGCCCCGGCTACGAGCAGTACTTC. Combining the CDR3 with reference TRBV7-2 and TRBJ2-7 gives the whole variable domain GAGVSQSPSNKVTEKGKDVELRCDPISGHTALYWYRQSLGQGLEFLIYFQGNSAPDKSGLPSDRFSAERTGGSVSTLTIQRTQQEDSAVYLCASSLGSGPGYEQYFGPGTRLTVT.

The chain joins TRBV13 to TRBJ2-1; perhaps TRBD2 as D (5 bases). V lost 3 bases to trimming and J lost 0 bases, with 15 bases between them. The CDR3 is 17 residues long. Germline V gene lookup returns CDR1 PRHDT and CDR2 FYEKMQ (reference sequence). DNA for the CDR3: TGTGCCAGCAGCTTCTGGACTTCCCTAAGCTCCTACAATGAGCAGTTCTTC. Its translation: CASSFWTSLSSYNEQFF.

This clone was seen only once. The chain combines TRBV7-8 with TRBJ1-1, with D maybe TRBD1 (5 bases). Germline lookup yields CDR1 SGHVS and CDR2 FQNEAQ. This CDR3 has 14 amino acids. V was cut by 4 bases and J by 7 bases, with 16 bases left in between. The DNA for the CDR3 is TGTGCCAGCAGCTACACCCGGGGGGTCGATGAAGCTTTCTTT. This translates into CASSYTRGVDEAFF. Combining the CDR3 with reference TRBV7-8 and TRBJ1-1 gives the whole variable domain GAGVSQSPRYKVAKRGQDVALRCDPISGHVSLFWYQQALGQGPEFLTYFQNEAQLDKSGLPSDRFFAERPEGSVSTLKIQRTQQEDSAVYLCASSYTRGVDEAFFGQGTRLTVV.

The rearrangement links TRBV5-1 to TRBJ2-3, with 8 bases matching TRBD2. V lost 0 bases and J lost 2; bases outside the gene matches: 8. CDR1 is SGHRS and CDR2 is YFSETQ in the germline V gene. The CDR3 runs 17 residues. Here the CDR3 reads CASSLGSGADFTDTQYF. The CDR3 DNA sequence: TGCGCCAGCAGCTTGGGTAGCGGGGCAGACTTCACAGATACGCAGTATTTT. The complete variable domain, with remaining parts taken from reference TRBV5-1 and TRBJ2-3, reads KAGVTQTPRYLIKTRGQQVTLSCSPISGHRSVSWYQQTPGQGLQFLFEYFSETQRNKGNFPGRFSGRQFSNSRSEMNVSTLELGDSALYLCASSLGSGADFTDTQYFGPGTRLTVL.

The chain carries TRBV9 and TRBJ1-3; D is unresolved. Germline CDR1 and CDR2: SGDLS and YYNGEE. V lost 0 bases and J lost 8, with 6 bases in between. The CDR3 is made up of 12 amino acids. CDR3 nucleotides: TGTGCCAGCAGCGTAGCTAGCGACACCATATATTTT. Residues: CASSVASDTIYF.

The CDR3 DNA reads as TGCAGTGCTAGTTATCCGGGACTAGCCTACAATGAGCAGTTCTTC. This codes for CSASYPGLAYNEQFF. The chain recombines TRBV20-1 with TRBJ2-1; 8 bases align to TRBD2. This CDR3 comprises 15 residues. The J segment lost 2 bases and the V segment lost 3 bases, leaving 6 bases of the junction unmatched. Looked up from germline, CDR1 is DFQATT and CDR2 is SNEGSKA (reference sequence).

The chain is built from TRBV4-3 and TRBJ1-4, with a weak D call TRBD1 (5 bases). The V gene lost 0 bases and the J gene lost 8 bases, with 22 bases spanning the gap. Germline V gene lookup returns CDR1 LGHNA and CDR2 YSLEER. CDR3 size: 18 residues. The DNA for the CDR3 is TGCGCCAGCAGCCAAGAAGGGAGGTCGGGGGAAAGAGGAGAAAAACTGTTTTTT. This sequence encodes CASSQEGRSGERGEKLFF.

This clone was detected a few times. The V gene is TRBV11-3, the J gene TRBJ2-1; perhaps TRBD2 as D (6 bases). Trimming left V 3 bases short and J 10 bases short, with 13 bases between. The CDR3 has 13 residues. Per the germline V gene, CDR1 is SGHNT and CDR2 is YENEEA. The CDR3 loop reads CASSLSGRREQFF. In DNA form, the CDR3 reads TGTGCCAGCAGCTTGTCGGGGAGGAGGGAGCAGTTCTTC.

The genes are TRBV7-8 and TRBJ2-1; TRBD2 is a possible D gene (6 bases). V dropped 4 bases and J dropped 7 bases, with 20 bases sitting between them. CDR1 is SGHVS and CDR2 is FQNEAQ in the germline V gene. The CDR3 runs 16 residues. CDR3 region: CASSWPVRTGENEQFF. For the CDR3, the DNA is TGTGCCAGCAGCTGGCCGGTCAGAACGGGAGAGAATGAGCAGTTCTTC.

The chain couples TRBV5-1 to TRBJ2-3; 13 positions match TRBD2. The trim removed 5 bases at V and 8 bases at J, leaving 14 bases unmatched. Per the germline V gene, CDR1 is SGHRS and CDR2 is YFSETQ. The CDR3 length is 17 residues. The CDR3 DNA sequence: TGCGCCAGCAGATTCCCGACTAGCGGGGGGAGCGTCGTTACGCAGTATTTT. Protein product: CASRFPTSGGSVVTQYF.

Here the CDR3 DNA reads TGTGCCTGGGAACAGGGAACGAACACCGGGGAGCTGTTTTTT. Protein sequence: CAWEQGTNTGELFF. The V gene is TRBV30, the J gene TRBJ2-2; D perhaps matches TRBD1 (6 bases). V was shortened by 5 bases and J by 0 bases, with 10 bases between the two germline ends. CDR1 is GTSNPN and CDR2 is SVGIG in the germline V gene (reference sequence). This CDR3 spans 14 amino acids.